This T cell receptor beta chain is from a study of T-cell memory formation after mild COVID-19. For the study at large: Largely, TCR clusters stayed within a single donor.

Germline assignment: CDR1 MNHEY and CDR2 SVGAGI. The CDR3 contains 14 residues. V lost 8 bases, J lost 7 bases, and 8 bases stayed unmatched. TCRdb re-derived calls from the 5' RACE reads in MiXCR, one entry per CDR3 protein. The repertoire consists of some 350,000 distinct CDR3 sequences, with roughly 13% occurring once and the leading ten covering roughly 23%. The chain uses TRBV6-5 and TRBJ1-4, with TRBD1 matching over 9 bases. The receptor was derived from a man younger than 35 who had mild COVID-19 (a few samples of this study predate the infection). Cell type and time point are not known. The source material was PBMCs or a T cell subset sorted from them (not recorded which). CDR3 coding DNA: TGTGCCAGCTCCCGGGACAGGGTTGGTGAAAAACTGTTTTTT. Its protein is CASSRDRVGEKLFF.